The sequence of this TCR beta chain was determined in a study of neoadjuvant anti-PD-1 for oral cavity cancer. Sequencing was performed with immunoSEQ multiplex PCR; in TCRdb, only in-frame clones are kept and a portion is missing. The table shows about 14,000 clones, with 55% to 75% occurring only once. The germline V gene has CDR1 MNHNS and CDR2 SASEGT. The CDR3 covers 12 residues. V was cut by 4 bases and J by 5 bases, with 8 bases left in between. The source is a person aged 35-79 years with oral cavity squamous cell carcinoma. V is TRBV6-1 and J is TRBJ1-2; D ambiguous. Sequencing used PBMCs, obtained before nivolumab (anti-PD-1) treatment. CDR3 in DNA: TGTGCCAGCAGTGGCGAGTATTATGGCTACACCTTC. Protein: CASSGEYYGYTF.